These T cell receptor beta chains were read from a single sample in a study of T cell changes during pregnancy in multiple sclerosis. The protocol was immunoSEQ multiplex PCR, while the TCRdb copy is restricted to in-frame clones and leaves out a portion. The sample includes tens of thousands of clones, roughly nine tenths of them seen just once. The source was peripheral blood, collected in the first trimester of pregnancy. The receptors originated from a female donor in good health, enrolled as a control in a pregnancy study. CDR3s include the opening cysteine and the closing phenylalanine or tryptophan. D genes are given only for firm matches. Clone size, where shown, is once, few, many, or a class for clones that have expanded.

d_gene	j_gene	v_gene	abundance	len	CDR3aa	CDR3nt
TRBD1	TRBJ1-6	TRBV6-5	-	14	CASSRGQGNSPLHF	TGTGCCAGCAGCCGAGGACAGGGGAATTCACCCCTCCACTTT
-	TRBJ2-3	TRBV6-1	-	16	CASSEGSDLRTDTQYF	TGTGCCAGCAGTGAAGGAAGCGACCTCCGCACAGATACGCAGTATTTT
TRBD1	TRBJ2-7	TRBV11-3	-	14	CASSLGQVTYEQYF	TGTGCCAGCAGCCTAGGACAGGTCACCTACGAGCAGTACTTC
TRBD1	TRBJ1-2	TRBV5-4	-	12	CAWSDRAYGYTF	TGTGCCTGGTCGGACAGGGCCTATGGCTACACCTTC
-	TRBJ1-1	TRBV7-3	-	14	CASTLSPGDTEAFF	TGTGCCAGCACCCTATCCCCCGGGGACACTGAAGCTTTCTTT
-	TRBJ1-4	TRBV19	-	17	CASSNRVTFATNEKLFF	TGTGCCAGTAGTAACCGGGTGACCTTTGCAACTAATGAAAAACTGTTTTTT
-	TRBJ2-7	TRBV28	once	11	CASSLSQEQYF	TGTGCCAGCAGTTTAAGTCAGGAGCAGTACTTC
TRBD1	TRBJ1-6	TRBV30	-	15	CAWRMKQGANSPLHF	TGTGCCTGGAGGATGAAACAGGGGGCAAATTCACCCCTCCACTTT
TRBD1	TRBJ1-1	TRBV7-8	-	16	CASSLGAGGTSTEAFF	TGTGCCAGCAGCTTAGGGGCAGGGGGGACCTCCACTGAAGCTTTCTTT
-	TRBJ1-2	TRBV7-9	-	11	CASSQSYGYTF	TGTGCCAGCAGCCAGTCCTATGGCTACACCTTC
TRBD1	TRBJ1-2	TRBV6-5	-	15	CASSSPGQGNYGYTF	TGTGCCAGCAGTTCCCCGGGACAGGGGAACTATGGCTACACCTTC
TRBD1	TRBJ2-1	TRBV6-4	-	15	CASSDLGQGVHEQFF	TGTGCCAGCAGTGATCTGGGACAGGGGGTTCATGAGCAGTTCTTC
TRBD2	TRBJ2-1	TRBV9	-	15	CASSRSSGIYNEQFF	TGTGCCAGCAGCAGGTCTAGCGGGATATACAATGAGCAGTTCTTC
-	TRBJ2-1	TRBV5-4	-	13	CASSYDRFNEQFF	TGTGCCAGCAGCTACGACAGGTTCAATGAGCAGTTCTTC
-	TRBJ1-4	TRBV6-5	-	14	CASSYSSAYEKLFF	TGTGCCAGCAGTTACTCGTCTGCGTATGAAAAACTGTTTTTT
TRBD1	TRBJ1-1	TRBV5-1	-	15	CASSSRQGARIEAFF	TGCGCCAGCAGCTCCCGACAGGGGGCGAGAATTGAAGCTTTCTTT
-	TRBJ1-5	TRBV7-8	-	14	CASSPGYSNQPQHF	TGTGCCAGCAGCCCAGGGTATAGCAATCAGCCCCAGCATTTT
TRBD2	TRBJ2-3	TRBV4-1	once	17	CASSREPRGRGTDTQYF	TGCGCCAGCAGCCGAGAACCGCGGGGGAGGGGCACAGATACGCAGTATTTT
-	TRBJ1-2	TRBV27	-	15	CASSSLMPGVVGYTF	TGTGCCAGCAGTAGTTTAATGCCGGGAGTCGTGGGCTACACCTTC
TRBD1	TRBJ1-3	TRBV6-6	-	16	CASSYSETGAGNTIYF	TGTGCCAGCAGTTACTCGGAGACAGGGGCTGGAAACACCATATATTTT
TRBD1	TRBJ1-6	TRBV15	-	16	CATSRDGTGYNSPLHF	TGTGCCACCAGCAGAGACGGGACAGGCTATAATTCACCCCTCCACTTT
-	TRBJ1-1	TRBV7-9	-	14	CASSPERASTEAFF	TGTGCCAGCAGCCCTGAGAGGGCAAGCACTGAAGCTTTCTTT
-	TRBJ1-3	TRBV9	-	16	CASRAGGPHSGNTIYF	TGTGCCAGCAGGGCGGGAGGCCCCCACTCTGGAAACACCATATATTTT
-	TRBJ1-5	TRBV7-6	-	17	CASSLDVGGGYNQPQHF	TGTGCCAGCAGCTTAGACGTAGGGGGAGGGTACAATCAGCCCCAGCATTTT
-	TRBJ1-2	TRBV5-1	-	14	CASSPGDHHYGYTF	TGCGCCAGCAGCCCCGGGGATCATCATTATGGCTACACCTTC
-	TRBJ2-1	TRBV6-1	-	16	CASSENVAEGIEEQFF	TGTGCCAGCAGTGAAAATGTGGCGGAGGGCATTGAGGAGCAGTTCTTC
TRBD1	TRBJ2-7	TRBV29-1	-	12	CSVVTGTYEQYF	TGCAGCGTCGTGACAGGGACCTACGAGCAGTACTTC
-	TRBJ2-2	TRBV11-3	-	14	CASSLRGNTGELFF	TGTGCCAGCAGCTTGCGAGGGAACACCGGGGAGCTGTTTTTT
TRBD2	TRBJ2-1	TRBV7-9	-	16	CASSPQTSGLYNEQFF	TGTGCCAGCAGTCCCCAGACTAGCGGCCTCTACAATGAGCAGTTCTTC
-	TRBJ2-1	TRBV9	-	13	CASSARGVREQFF	TGTGCCAGCAGCGCAAGAGGAGTCCGCGAGCAGTTCTTC
TRBD1	TRBJ2-2	TRBV19	-	14	CASSPLQGAGELFF	TGTGCCAGTAGTCCACTACAGGGGGCCGGGGAGCTGTTTTTT